Following are 2 T cell receptor beta chains from one sample sequenced in a study of T cell changes during pregnancy in multiple sclerosis. The method was immunoSEQ multiplex PCR; TCRdb's version includes in-frame clones alone and lacks a portion of them. The sample contains some 32,000 clones, about nine tenths of which appear only once. Sequenced here: CD8+ T cells from peripheral blood mononuclear cells, sampled in the second trimester of pregnancy. Source of these receptors: a female donor with multiple sclerosis, enrolled in a pregnancy study.

V and J are TRBV9 and TRBJ2-7, with TRBD2 matching 7 bases. J was trimmed by 7 bases and V by 8 bases; bases with no gene match: 15. The CDR3 has 14 amino acids. Germline CDR1 and CDR2: SGDLS and YYNGEE. The CDR3 DNA reads as TGTGCCAGTGGCTTAAGCGGGGCCTCTGGGGAGCAGTACTTC. It specifies CASGLSGASGEQYF.

The rearrangement links TRBV7-8 to TRBJ2-7; D might be TRBD2 (5 bases). Trimming removed 2 bases from V and 3 bases from J, with 14 bases in between. From germline, CDR1 is SGHVS and CDR2 FQNEAQ. This CDR3 contains 15 residues. CDR3 nucleotide sequence: TGTGCCAGCAGCTTATGGGGTATCGGGGACTACGAGCAGTACTTC. This gives the protein CASSLWGIGDYEQYF.